This TCR beta chain is from a study of Ad26.COV2.S vaccination and SARS-CoV-2 variants. Whole-study context: Ad26.COV2.S was injected intramuscularly once or twice, 56 days apart. Whole-study findings and limits: Responses of spike-specific T cells (both CD8+ and CD4+) reportedly showed substantial breadth after vaccination. Measurements of TCR breadth and depth may have given underestimates of the total T cell responses. People who got the vaccine or the placebo had similar non-spike TCR breadth.

In its sample, this clone was seen a few times. Its antigen is unidentified. Specified treatment: 15 to 20 received Ad26.COV2.S at low or high dose, single or two shots; about 5 received placebo; per-sample allocation not given. At day 63 after the first vaccine or placebo injection, samples were drawn. TCRdb's copy holds only in-frame clones and misses some; the assay was immunoSEQ multiplex PCR. Of roughly 500,000 clones in the sample, around 90% were seen once. The length of the CDR3 is 13 residues. The germline gives CDR1 SGHTA, CDR2 FQGNSA. Trimming took 0 bases from V and 4 from J, leaving 6 bases between them.

This sequence joins TRBV7-2 and TRBJ1-1; tentatively, D is TRBD1 (5 bases). The sequence was obtained from a person aged 18-65 years who received the Ad26.COV2.S COVID-19 vaccine or a placebo. Sequenced here: peripheral blood, sampled in a trial of Ad26.COV2.S vaccine versus placebo. The CDR3 sequence is CASSLAGATEAFF. The CDR3 nucleotides are TGTGCCAGCAGCTTAGCCGGGGCCACTGAAGCTTTCTTT.